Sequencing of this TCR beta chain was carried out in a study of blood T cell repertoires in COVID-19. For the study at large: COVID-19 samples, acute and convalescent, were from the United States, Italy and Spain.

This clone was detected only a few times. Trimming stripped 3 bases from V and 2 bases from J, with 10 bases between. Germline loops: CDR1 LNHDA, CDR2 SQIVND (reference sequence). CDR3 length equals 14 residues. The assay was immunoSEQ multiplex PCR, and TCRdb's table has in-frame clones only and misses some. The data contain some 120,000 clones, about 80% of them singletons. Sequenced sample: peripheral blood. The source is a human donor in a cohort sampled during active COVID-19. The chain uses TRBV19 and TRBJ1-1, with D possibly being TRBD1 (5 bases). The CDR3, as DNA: TGTGCCAGTAGTATCTCAGGGTTCAACACTGAAGCTTTCTTT. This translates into CASSISGFNTEAFF.